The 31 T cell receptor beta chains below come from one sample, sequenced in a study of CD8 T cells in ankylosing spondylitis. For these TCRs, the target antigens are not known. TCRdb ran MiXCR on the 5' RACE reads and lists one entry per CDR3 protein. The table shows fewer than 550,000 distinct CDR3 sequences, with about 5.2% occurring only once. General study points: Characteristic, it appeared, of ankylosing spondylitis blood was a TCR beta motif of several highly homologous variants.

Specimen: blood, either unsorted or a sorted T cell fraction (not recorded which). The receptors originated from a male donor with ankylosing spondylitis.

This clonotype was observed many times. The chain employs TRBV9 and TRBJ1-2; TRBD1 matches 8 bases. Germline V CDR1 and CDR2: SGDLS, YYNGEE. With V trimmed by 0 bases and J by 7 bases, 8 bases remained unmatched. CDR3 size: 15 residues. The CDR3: CASSVGDRGIVGYTF. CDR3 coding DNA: TGTGCCAGCAGCGTAGGTGACAGGGGAATCGTTGGCTACACCTTC. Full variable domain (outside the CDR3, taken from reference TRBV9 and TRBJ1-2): DSGVTQTPKHLITATGQRVTLRCSPRSGDLSVYWYQQSLDQGLQFLIQYYNGEERAKGNILERFSAQQFPDLHSELNLSSLELGDSALYFCASSVGDRGIVGYTFGSGTRLTVV.

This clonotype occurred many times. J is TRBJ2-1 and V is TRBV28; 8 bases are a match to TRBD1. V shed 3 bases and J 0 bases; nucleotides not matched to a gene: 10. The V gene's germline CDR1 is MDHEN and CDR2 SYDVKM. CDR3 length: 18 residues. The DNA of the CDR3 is TGTGCCAGCAGTTTGCCCCCCCGGACAGGGAGCTCCTACAATGAGCAGTTCTTC. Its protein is CASSLPPRTGSSYNEQFF.

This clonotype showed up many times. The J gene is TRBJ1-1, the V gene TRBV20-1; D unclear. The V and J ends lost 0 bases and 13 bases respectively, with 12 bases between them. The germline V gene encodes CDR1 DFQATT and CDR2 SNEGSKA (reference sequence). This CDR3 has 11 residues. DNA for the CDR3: TGCAGTGCTAGAGACTCCTATTGGGTTTTCTTT. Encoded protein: CSARDSYWVFF.

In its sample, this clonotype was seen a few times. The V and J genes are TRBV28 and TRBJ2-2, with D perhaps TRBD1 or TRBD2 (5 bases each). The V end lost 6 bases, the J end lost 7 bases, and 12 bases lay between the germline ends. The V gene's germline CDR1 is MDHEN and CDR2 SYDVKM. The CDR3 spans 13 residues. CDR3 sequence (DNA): TGTGCCAGCAGACATGGGGGTGTCGGGGAGCTGTTTTTT. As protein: CASRHGGVGELFF.

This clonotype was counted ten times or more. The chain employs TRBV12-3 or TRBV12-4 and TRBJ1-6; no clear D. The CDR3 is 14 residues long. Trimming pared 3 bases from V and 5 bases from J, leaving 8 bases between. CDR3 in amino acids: CASSLRADNSPLHF. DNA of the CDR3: TGTGCCAGCAGTTTGCGGGCAGATAATTCACCCCTCCACTTT.

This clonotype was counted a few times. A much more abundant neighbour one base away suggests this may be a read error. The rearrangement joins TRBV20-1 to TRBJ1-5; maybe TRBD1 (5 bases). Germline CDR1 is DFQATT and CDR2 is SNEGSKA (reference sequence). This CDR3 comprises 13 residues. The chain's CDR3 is CSARGGSNQHQHF. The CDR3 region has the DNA TGCAGTGCTAGGGGGGGTAGCAATCAGCACCAGCATTTT.

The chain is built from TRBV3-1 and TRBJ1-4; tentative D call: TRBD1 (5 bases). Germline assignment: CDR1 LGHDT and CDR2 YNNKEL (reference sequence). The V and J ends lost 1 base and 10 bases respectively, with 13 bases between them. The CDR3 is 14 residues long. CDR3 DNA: TGTGCCAGCAGCCAAGGGGGACTGACCGGAAAACTGTTTTTT. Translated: CASSQGGLTGKLFF. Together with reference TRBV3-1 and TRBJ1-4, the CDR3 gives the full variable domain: DTAVSQTPKYLVTQMGNDKSIKCEQNLGHDTMYWYKQDSKKFLKIMFSYNNKELIINETVPNRFSPKSPDKAHLNLHINSLELGDSAVYFCASSQGGLTGKLFFGSGTQLSVL.

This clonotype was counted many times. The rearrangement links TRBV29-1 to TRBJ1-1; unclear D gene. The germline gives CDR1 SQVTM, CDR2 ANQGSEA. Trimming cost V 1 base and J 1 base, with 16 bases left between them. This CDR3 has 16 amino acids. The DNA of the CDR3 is TGCAGCGTTGAAGGACCACAAGGTCGGAAGAACACTGAAGCTTTCTTT. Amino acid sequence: CSVEGPQGRKNTEAFF.

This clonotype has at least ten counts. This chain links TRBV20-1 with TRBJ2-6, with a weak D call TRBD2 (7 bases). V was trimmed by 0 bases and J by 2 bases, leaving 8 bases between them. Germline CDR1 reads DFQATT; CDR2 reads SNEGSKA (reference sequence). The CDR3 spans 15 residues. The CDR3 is CSAREGGPGANVLTF. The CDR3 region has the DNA TGCAGTGCTAGAGAGGGGGGGCCTGGGGCCAACGTCCTGACTTTC.

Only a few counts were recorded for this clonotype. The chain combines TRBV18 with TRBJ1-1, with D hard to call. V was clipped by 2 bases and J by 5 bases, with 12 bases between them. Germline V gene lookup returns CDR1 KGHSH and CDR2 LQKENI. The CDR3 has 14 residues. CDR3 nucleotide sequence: TGTGCCAGCTCACCAACGGGAACTAAGACTGAAGCTTTCTTT. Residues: CASSPTGTKTEAFF.

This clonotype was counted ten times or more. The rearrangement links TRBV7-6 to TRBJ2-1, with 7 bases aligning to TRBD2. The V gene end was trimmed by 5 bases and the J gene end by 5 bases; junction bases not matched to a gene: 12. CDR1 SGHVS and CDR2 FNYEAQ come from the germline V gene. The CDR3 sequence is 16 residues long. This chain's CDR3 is CASSPRSSGVNNEQFF. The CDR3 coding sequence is TGTGCCAGCAGCCCCCGCTCTAGCGGAGTGAACAATGAGCAGTTCTTC.

CDR3 nucleotides: TGTGCCAGCAGTTACTCGAGCGGCACGAGGGCTTTCTTT. Its protein is CASSYSSGTRAFF. The chain links TRBV6-2 or TRBV6-3 to TRBJ1-1, with no clear D. Deletions cut 0 bases from V and 11 bases from J, with 13 bases between. Germline V gene lookup returns CDR1 MNHEY and CDR2 SVGEGT. This CDR3 contains 13 residues.

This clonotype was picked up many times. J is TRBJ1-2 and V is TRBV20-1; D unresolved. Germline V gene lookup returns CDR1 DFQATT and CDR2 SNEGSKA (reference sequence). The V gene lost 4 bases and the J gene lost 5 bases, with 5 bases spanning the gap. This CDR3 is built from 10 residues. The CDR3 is CSAKEYGYTF. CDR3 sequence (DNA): TGCAGTGCTAAGGAGTATGGCTACACCTTC.

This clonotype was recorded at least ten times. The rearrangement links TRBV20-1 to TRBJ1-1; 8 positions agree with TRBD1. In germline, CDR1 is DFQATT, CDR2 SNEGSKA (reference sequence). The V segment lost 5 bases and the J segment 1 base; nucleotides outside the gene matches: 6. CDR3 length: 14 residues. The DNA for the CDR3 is TGCAGTGCTCTTATGGGACAGGCGAACACTGAAGCTTTCTTT. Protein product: CSALMGQANTEAFF.

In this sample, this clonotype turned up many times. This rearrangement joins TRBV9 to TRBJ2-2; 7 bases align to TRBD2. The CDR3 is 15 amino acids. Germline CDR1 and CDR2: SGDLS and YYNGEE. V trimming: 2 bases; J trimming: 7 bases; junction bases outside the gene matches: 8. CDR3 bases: TGTGCCAGCAGCGTGTCGGCTAGCGGCTTCGGGGAGCTGTTTTTT. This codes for CASSVSASGFGELFF.

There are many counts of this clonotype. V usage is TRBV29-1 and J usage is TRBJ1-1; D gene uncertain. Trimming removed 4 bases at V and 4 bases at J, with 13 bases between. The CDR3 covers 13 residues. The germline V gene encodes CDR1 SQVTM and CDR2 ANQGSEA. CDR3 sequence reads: CSVGRVLSTEAFF. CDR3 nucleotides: TGCAGCGTTGGGAGAGTTTTGAGCACTGAAGCTTTCTTT.

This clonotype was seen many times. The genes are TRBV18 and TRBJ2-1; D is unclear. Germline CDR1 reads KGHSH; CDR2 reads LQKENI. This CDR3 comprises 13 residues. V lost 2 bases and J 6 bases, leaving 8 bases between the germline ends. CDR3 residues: CASSPAVGNEQFF. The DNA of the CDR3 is TGTGCCAGCTCACCAGCGGTGGGCAATGAGCAGTTCTTC. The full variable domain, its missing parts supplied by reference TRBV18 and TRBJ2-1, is NAGVMQNPRHLVRRRGQEARLRCSPMKGHSHVYWYRQLPEEGLKFMVYLQKENIIDESGMPKERFSAEFPKEGPSILRIQQVVRGDSAAYFCASSPAVGNEQFFGPGTRLTVL.

CDR3 region: CASSIPPDTEAFF. CDR3 bases: TGTGCCAGTAGTATCCCCCCCGACACTGAAGCTTTCTTT. The V gene is TRBV19, the J gene TRBJ1-1, with no clear D. Germline CDR1 reads LNHDA; CDR2 reads SQIVND (reference sequence). V was cut by 3 bases and J by 3 bases, with 8 bases left in between. The CDR3 contains 13 residues.

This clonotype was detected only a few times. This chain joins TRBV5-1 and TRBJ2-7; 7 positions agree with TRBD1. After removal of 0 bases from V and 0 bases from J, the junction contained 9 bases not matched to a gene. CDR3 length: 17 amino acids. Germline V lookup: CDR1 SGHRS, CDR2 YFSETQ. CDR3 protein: CASSLAGQFPYSYEQYF. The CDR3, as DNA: TGCGCCAGCAGCTTGGCGGGACAGTTCCCCTACTCCTACGAGCAGTACTTC.

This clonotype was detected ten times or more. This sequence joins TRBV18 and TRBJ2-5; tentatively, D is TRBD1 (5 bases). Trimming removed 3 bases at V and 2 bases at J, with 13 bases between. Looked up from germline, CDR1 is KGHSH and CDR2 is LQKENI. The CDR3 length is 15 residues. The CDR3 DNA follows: TGTGCCAGCTCACCTCTTTCAGGGAAGCAAGAGACCCAGTACTTC. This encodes CASSPLSGKQETQYF. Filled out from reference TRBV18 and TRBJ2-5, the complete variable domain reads NAGVMQNPRHLVRRRGQEARLRCSPMKGHSHVYWYRQLPEEGLKFMVYLQKENIIDESGMPKERFSAEFPKEGPSILRIQQVVRGDSAAYFCASSPLSGKQETQYFGPGTRLLVL.

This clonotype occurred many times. The CDR3 nucleotides read TGTGCCAGCAGTCCCCTAAGGGGGAACACCGGGGAGCTGTTTTTT. As protein: CASSPLRGNTGELFF. The chain joins TRBV28 to TRBJ2-2, with D possibly matching TRBD1 (5 bases). This CDR3 is built from 15 residues. Germline V gene data show CDR1 as MDHEN and CDR2 as SYDVKM. V was shortened by 5 bases and J by 1 base, with 11 bases between the two germline ends.

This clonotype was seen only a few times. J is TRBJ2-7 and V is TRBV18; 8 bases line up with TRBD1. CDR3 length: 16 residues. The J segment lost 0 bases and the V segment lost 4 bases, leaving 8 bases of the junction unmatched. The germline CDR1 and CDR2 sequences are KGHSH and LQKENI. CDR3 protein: CASSHGQGPSSYEQYF. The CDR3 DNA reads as TGTGCCAGCTCACACGGACAGGGACCGAGCTCCTACGAGCAGTACTTC.

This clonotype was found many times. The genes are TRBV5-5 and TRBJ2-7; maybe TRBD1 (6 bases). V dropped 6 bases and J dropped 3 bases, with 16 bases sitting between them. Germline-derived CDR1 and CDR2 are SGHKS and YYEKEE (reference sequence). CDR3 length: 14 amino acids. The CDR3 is CASTQRDTYYEQYF. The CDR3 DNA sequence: TGTGCCAGCACCCAAAGGGACACCTACTACGAGCAGTACTTC.

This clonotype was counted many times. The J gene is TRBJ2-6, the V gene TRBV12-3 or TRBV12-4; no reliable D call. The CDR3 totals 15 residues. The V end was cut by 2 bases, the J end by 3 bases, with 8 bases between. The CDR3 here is CASSLSPGGANVLTF. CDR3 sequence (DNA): TGTGCCAGCAGTTTATCTCCGGGTGGGGCCAACGTCCTGACTTTC.

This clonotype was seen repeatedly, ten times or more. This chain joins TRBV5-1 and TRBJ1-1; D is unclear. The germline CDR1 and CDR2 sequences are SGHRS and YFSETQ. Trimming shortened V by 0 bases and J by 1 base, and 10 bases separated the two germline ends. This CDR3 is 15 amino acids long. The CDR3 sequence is CASSLGGNQNTEAFF. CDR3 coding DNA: TGCGCCAGCAGCTTGGGAGGAAACCAGAACACTGAAGCTTTCTTT.

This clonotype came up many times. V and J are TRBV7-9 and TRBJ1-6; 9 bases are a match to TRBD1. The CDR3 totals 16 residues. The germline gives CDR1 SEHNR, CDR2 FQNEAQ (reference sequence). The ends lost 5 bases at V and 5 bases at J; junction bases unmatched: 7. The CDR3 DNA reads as TGTGCCAGCAGCATCCCCCGGGACAGGGATAATTCACCCCTCCACTTT. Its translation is CASSIPRDRDNSPLHF.

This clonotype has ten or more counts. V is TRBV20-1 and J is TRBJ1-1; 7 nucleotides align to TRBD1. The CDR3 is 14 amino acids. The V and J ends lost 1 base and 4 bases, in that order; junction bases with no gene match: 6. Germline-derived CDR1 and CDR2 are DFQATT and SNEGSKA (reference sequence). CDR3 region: CSARVRQGGTEAFF. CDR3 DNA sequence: TGCAGTGCTAGAGTGAGGCAGGGGGGCACTGAAGCTTTCTTT.

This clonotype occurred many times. In DNA, the CDR3 is TGTGCTAGTGGTTTTGGGGCCTCAGATACGCAGTATTTT. As protein: CASGFGASDTQYF. V is TRBV12-5 and J is TRBJ2-3, with D possibly matching TRBD1 (5 bases). Trimming left V 3 bases short and J 4 bases short, with 8 bases between. Per the germline V gene, CDR1 is LGHNT and CDR2 is FRNRAP. The CDR3 length is 13 residues.

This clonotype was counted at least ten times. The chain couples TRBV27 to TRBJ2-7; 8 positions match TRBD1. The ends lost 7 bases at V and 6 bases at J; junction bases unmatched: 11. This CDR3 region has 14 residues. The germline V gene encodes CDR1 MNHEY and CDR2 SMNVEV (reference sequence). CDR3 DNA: TGTGCCAGCATCTCCGGGACAGGTTACTCCGAGCAGTACTTC. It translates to CASISGTGYSEQYF.

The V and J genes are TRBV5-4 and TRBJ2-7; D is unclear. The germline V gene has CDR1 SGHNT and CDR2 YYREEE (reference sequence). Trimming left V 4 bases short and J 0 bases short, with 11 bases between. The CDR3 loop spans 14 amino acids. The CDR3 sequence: CASSMEPSSYEQYF. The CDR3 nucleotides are TGTGCCAGCAGCATGGAGCCTTCCTCCTACGAGCAGTACTTC.

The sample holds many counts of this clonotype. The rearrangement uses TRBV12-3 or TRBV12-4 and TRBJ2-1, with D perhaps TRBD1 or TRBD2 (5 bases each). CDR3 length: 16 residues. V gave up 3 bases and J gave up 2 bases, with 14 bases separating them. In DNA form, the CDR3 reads TGTGCCAGCAGTTTGTGGTCCGGGGACCCCTACAATGAGCAGTTCTTC. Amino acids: CASSLWSGDPYNEQFF.